The 27 T cell receptor beta chains given below trace back to one sample, sequenced in a study of blood T cell repertoires in COVID-19. Profiling relied on immunoSEQ multiplex PCR, and the TCRdb table lists in-frame clones only, not all of them. This sample has roughly 330,000 clones; roughly 88% occur once, and the top ten carry over 4.5%. The sequencing input was PBMCs or T cells enriched from blood (not recorded which). All receptors come from a man aged 30 to 45 who had recovered from COVID-19.

The J gene is TRBJ2-1, the V gene TRBV10-1, with 8 bases lining up with TRBD1. CDR3 length: 15 amino acids. Germline V gene sequence: CDR1 WNHNN, CDR2 SYGVQD (reference sequence). V gave up 3 bases and J gave up 7 bases; unmatched junction bases: 8. The CDR3, as DNA: TGCGCCAGCAGTGACCGGACAGGGATAAAGAATGAGCAGTTCTTC. Translating gives CASSDRTGIKNEQFF.

V and J are TRBV23-1 and TRBJ1-2, with a tentative D call TRBD1 (5 bases). TRBV23-1 carries the ORF label, with uncertain function. The V end lost 3 bases, the J end lost 0 bases, and 14 bases lay between the germline ends. There are 16 residues in the CDR3. The CDR3 DNA is TGCGCCAGCAGTCAGAGACAAAGGGGCACTAACTATGGCTACACCTTC. Protein: CASSQRQRGTNYGYTF.

The chain combines TRBV3-1 (or the pseudogene TRBV3-2) with TRBJ2-1, with 9 bases aligning to TRBD2. The germline CDR1 and CDR2 sequences are LGHDT and YNNKEL (reference sequence). The CDR3 consists of 14 residues. V dropped 6 bases and J dropped 2; count of bases not matched to a gene: 2. The CDR3 protein is CASSSGGPYNEQFF. CDR3 nucleotide sequence: TGTGCCAGCAGTAGCGGGGGACCCTACAATGAGCAGTTCTTC.

The CDR3 spells CASSQERRPPAPLHF. The DNA of the CDR3 is TGTGCCAGCAGCCAGGAGCGGCGCCCTCCGGCCCCCCTCCACTTT. The J gene is TRBJ1-6, the V gene TRBV7-8; D is unclear. CDR3 size: 15 residues. Germline lookup yields CDR1 SGHVS and CDR2 FQNEAQ. Trimming pared 5 bases from V and 13 bases from J, leaving 21 bases between.

This clone was counted a few times. The CDR3 reads CAWSLGQGNEAFF. The DNA for the CDR3 is TGTGCCTGGAGTCTGGGACAGGGGAATGAAGCTTTCTTT. The rearrangement uses TRBV30 and TRBJ1-1, with 10 nucleotides matching TRBD1. CDR1 is GTSNPN and CDR2 is SVGIG in the germline V gene (reference sequence). The CDR3 is made up of 13 amino acids. J was trimmed by 7 bases and V by 2 bases; bases with no gene match: 4.

The chain is built from TRBV19 and TRBJ1-2, with D unresolved. CDR1 LNHDA and CDR2 SQIVND come from the germline V gene (reference sequence). The ends were cut back, 5 bases at V and 1 base at J, with 20 bases in the middle. This CDR3 spans 17 amino acids. The CDR3 DNA is TGTGCCAGTAGTCCCCTCCGGGATGGAGCAGTTAACTATGGCTACACCTTC. Translation gives CASSPLRDGAVNYGYTF.

The gene calls are TRBV6-6 and TRBJ1-1; D unresolved. Germline values: CDR1 MNHNY, CDR2 SVGAGI (reference sequence). This CDR3 spans 13 amino acids. V shed 2 bases and J shed 5 bases, with 9 bases lying between them. CDR3 nucleotide sequence: TGTGCCAGCAGTTACGGTCTAACGACTGAAGCTTTCTTT. This gives the protein CASSYGLTTEAFF.

V and J are TRBV7-9 and TRBJ2-7; D perhaps matches TRBD2 (6 bases). This CDR3 has 12 amino acids. The germline CDR1 and CDR2 sequences are SEHNR and FQNEAQ (reference sequence). V lost 4 bases and J lost 7, with 11 bases in between. CDR3 DNA sequence: TGTGCCAGCAGCTCAGGACTACCGGAGCAGTACTTC. It is translated as CASSSGLPEQYF.

The chain recombines TRBV6-5 with TRBJ2-1, with 11 bases fitting TRBD1. CDR1 and CDR2 from the germline V gene are MNHEY and SVGAGI. Trimming at V came to 6 bases and at J to 9 bases, leaving 10 bases not matched to a gene. The CDR3 contains 15 residues. The CDR3 sequence is CASSLRTGGNGEQFF. Written as DNA, the CDR3 is TGTGCCAGCAGCCTTCGGACAGGGGGCAACGGTGAGCAGTTCTTC.

The chain uses TRBV4-2 and TRBJ2-2, with D maybe TRBD2 (6 bases). The CDR3 covers 14 residues. Trimming left V 8 bases short and J 5 bases short, with 15 bases between. CDR1 and CDR2 from the germline V gene are LGHNA and YNFKEQ. The CDR3 bases are TGTGCCAGCCGGCTGGAGGGGCCGACCGGGGAGCTGTTTTTT. Translation gives CASRLEGPTGELFF.

The V call is TRBV9, the J call TRBJ1-4, with D maybe TRBD1 (6 bases). Germline CDR1 SGDLS, CDR2 YYNGEE. This CDR3 has 16 residues. The V and J ends lost 4 bases and 4 bases respectively, with 17 bases between them. The CDR3 region is CASSPNPTGYNEKLFF. In DNA, the CDR3 is TGTGCCAGCAGCCCAAACCCGACAGGATATAATGAAAAACTGTTTTTT.

The chain joins TRBV19 to TRBJ1-3, with 7 bases fitting TRBD1. CDR1 is LNHDA, CDR2 SQIVND, per germline (reference sequence). This CDR3 has 15 amino acids. V was clipped by 7 bases and J by 0 bases; unmatched bases: 6. CDR3 bases: TGTGCCAGTACGGCCAGGGGGGACTCTGGAAACACCATATATTTT. Protein sequence: CASTARGDSGNTIYF.

The V call is TRBV12-3 or TRBV12-4, the J call TRBJ1-6; no clear D gene. V lost 6 bases, J lost 10 bases, and 10 bases lay in between. CDR3 length: 12 residues. CDR3 region: CASSRSRSPLHF. In DNA, the CDR3 is TGTGCCAGCAGCCGGAGTAGATCACCCCTCCACTTT.

J is TRBJ1-4 and V is TRBV2; 7 bases match TRBD1. Germline lookup yields CDR1 SNHLY and CDR2 FYNNEI. The CDR3 sequence is 15 residues long. Losses at the gene ends were 2 bases for V and 1 base for J; bases not matched to a gene: 1. In DNA, the CDR3 is TGTGCCAGCAGTGAACAGGGGGTAACTAATGAAAAACTGTTTTTT. Protein: CASSEQGVTNEKLFF.

The rearrangement joins TRBV19 to TRBJ2-5, with D perhaps TRBD1 (6 bases). From germline, CDR1 is LNHDA and CDR2 SQIVND (reference sequence). The CDR3 totals 14 residues. V lost 5 bases and J 7 bases, leaving 17 bases between the germline ends. The CDR3 loop is CASSGRGSGVTQYF. The CDR3 DNA follows: TGTGCCAGTAGTGGCAGGGGCTCTGGGGTGACCCAGTACTTC.

This clone was seen a few times. J is TRBJ1-4 and V is TRBV2; 7 bases agree with TRBD1. The length of the CDR3 is 15 residues. Trimming cost V 6 bases and J 7 bases; bases outside gene matches: 11. Germline V CDR1 and CDR2: SNHLY, FYNNEI. CDR3 bases: TGTGCCAGCAGCCTCAAGACAGGGAGCGGTGAAAAACTGTTTTTT. Amino acid sequence: CASSLKTGSGEKLFF.

The gene calls are TRBV5-1 and TRBJ2-7, with D possibly TRBD1 on 6 matching bases. V shed 5 bases and J shed 3 bases, with 21 bases lying between them. CDR1 and CDR2 from the germline V gene are SGHRS and YFSETQ. This CDR3 region has 16 residues. The CDR3, as DNA: TGCGCCAGCAGGGATTCTCAGGGGTATCCAAACTACGAGCAGTACTTC. It is translated as CASRDSQGYPNYEQYF.

This chain uses TRBV18 with TRBJ2-2, with a weak D call TRBD2 (6 bases). This CDR3 is built from 17 residues. Germline loops: CDR1 KGHSH, CDR2 LQKENI. The V gene lost 1 base and the J gene lost 4 bases, with 16 bases spanning the gap. The CDR3 nucleotides read TGTGCCAGCTCACCACGGACTGGCGGGGAATTCACCGGGGAGCTGTTTTTT. Translated, it gives CASSPRTGGEFTGELFF. The complete variable domain, with remaining parts taken from reference TRBV18 and TRBJ2-2, reads NAGVMQNPRHLVRRRGQEARLRCSPMKGHSHVYWYRQLPEEGLKFMVYLQKENIIDESGMPKERFSAEFPKEGPSILRIQQVVRGDSAAYFCASSPRTGGEFTGELFFGEGSRLTVL.

This clone was counted between two and nine times. The chain recombines TRBV7-9 with TRBJ1-3; perhaps TRBD1 as D (5 bases). This CDR3 comprises 17 residues. Looked up from germline, CDR1 is SEHNR and CDR2 is FQNEAQ (reference sequence). The V end lost 4 bases, the J end lost 0 bases, and 16 bases lay between the germline ends. The CDR3 protein is CASSSTQEAFSGNTIYF. CDR3 nucleotides: TGTGCCAGCAGCTCAACACAGGAAGCTTTCTCTGGAAACACCATATATTTT.

The chain has TRBV24-1 and TRBJ2-2, with 9 nucleotides matching TRBD1. Losses at the gene ends were 4 bases for V and 6 bases for J; bases not matched to a gene: 5. From germline, CDR1 is KGHDR and CDR2 SFDVKD. There are 15 residues in the CDR3. CDR3: CATSEDRGGAGELFF. CDR3 DNA sequence: TGTGCCACCAGTGAGGACAGGGGAGGTGCCGGGGAGCTGTTTTTT.

The chain joins TRBV7-2 to TRBJ1-3, with unresolved D. V dropped 2 bases and J dropped 0 bases, with 8 bases sitting between them. From germline, CDR1 is SGHTA and CDR2 FQGNSA. There are 15 residues in the CDR3. The DNA of the CDR3 is TGTGCCAGCAGCTTACGGAGGAGCTCTGGAAACACCATATATTTT. Translating it yields CASSLRRSSGNTIYF.

This rearrangement joins TRBV24-1 to TRBJ2-2; TRBD1 aligns across 9 bases. Germline assignment: CDR1 KGHDR and CDR2 SFDVKD. V trimming: 3 bases; J trimming: 6 bases; junction bases outside the gene matches: 10. The CDR3 spans 17 residues. The chain's CDR3 is CATSDPTGTGFAGELFF. DNA for the CDR3: TGTGCCACCAGTGATCCTACCGGGACAGGGTTCGCCGGGGAGCTGTTTTTT.

This clone was detected a few times. The rearrangement joins TRBV4-2 to TRBJ2-3, with 10 bases fitting TRBD2. There are 16 residues in the CDR3. Germline CDR1 and CDR2: LGHNA and YNFKEQ. Trimming cost V 0 bases and J 3 bases; bases outside gene matches: 3. CDR3 protein: CASSQELAGGTDTQYF. CDR3 coding DNA: TGTGCCAGCAGCCAAGAATTAGCGGGGGGAACAGATACGCAGTATTTT.

This sequence joins TRBV27 and TRBJ1-1; maybe TRBD1 (6 bases). Germline V lookup: CDR1 MNHEY, CDR2 SMNVEV (reference sequence). CDR3 length: 16 amino acids. Trimming removed 5 bases from V and 4 bases from J, with 20 bases in between. CDR3 residues: CASSPTYRVFTTEAFF. DNA of the CDR3: TGTGCCAGCAGTCCGACTTACAGGGTTTTTACCACTGAAGCTTTCTTT.

The chain carries TRBV7-7 and TRBJ2-2; 7 bases match TRBD1. The CDR3 length is 16 residues. CDR1 SSHAT and CDR2 FNYEAQ come from the germline V gene (reference sequence). The V gene end was trimmed by 5 bases and the J gene end by 1 base; junction bases not matched to a gene: 7. The CDR3: CASSPRTGLNTGELFF. The CDR3 nucleotides read TGTGCCAGCAGCCCTCGGACAGGCTTGAACACCGGGGAGCTGTTTTTT. Full variable domain (missing parts from reference TRBV7-7 and TRBJ2-2): GAGVSQSPRYKVTKRGQDVTLRCDPISSHATLYWYQQALGQGPEFLTYFNYEAQPDKSGLPSDRFSAERPEGSISTLTIQRTEQRDSAMYRCASSPRTGLNTGELFFGEGSRLTVL.

This clone was observed once. The V gene is TRBV3-1 (or the pseudogene TRBV3-2), the J gene TRBJ1-2; 8 positions match TRBD1. Losses at the gene ends were 4 bases for V and 5 bases for J; bases not matched to a gene: 9. The CDR3 has 15 amino acids. CDR1 and CDR2 (germline): LGHDT, YNNKEL (reference sequence). CDR3: CASSPYARQGYGYTF. As DNA, the CDR3 is TGTGCCAGCAGCCCTTATGCCCGACAGGGGTATGGCTACACCTTC.

The chain has TRBV12-5 and TRBJ1-1; the D is unclear. CDR1 LGHNT and CDR2 FRNRAP come from the germline V gene. Trimming took off 6 bases at V and 2 bases at J, with 4 bases between the two ends. The CDR3 runs to 11 residues. Here the CDR3 reads CASGFNTEAFF. CDR3 coding DNA: TGTGCTAGTGGCTTTAACACTGAAGCTTTCTTT.